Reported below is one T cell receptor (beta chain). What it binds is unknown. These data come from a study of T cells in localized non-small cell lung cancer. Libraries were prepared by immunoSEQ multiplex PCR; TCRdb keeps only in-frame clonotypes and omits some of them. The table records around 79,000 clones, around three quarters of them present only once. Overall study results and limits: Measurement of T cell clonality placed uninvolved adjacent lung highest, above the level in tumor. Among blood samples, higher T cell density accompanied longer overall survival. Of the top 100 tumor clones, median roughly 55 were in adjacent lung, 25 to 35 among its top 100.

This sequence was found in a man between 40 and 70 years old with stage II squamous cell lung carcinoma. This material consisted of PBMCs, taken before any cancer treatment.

The CDR3 reads CASSSPPRGPGSYGYTF. The CDR3 DNA reads as TGTGCCAGCAGTTCCCCTCCCCGGGGGCCGGGGTCCTATGGCTACACCTTC. The rearrangement links TRBV28 to TRBJ1-2; D may be TRBD1 (6 bases). The CDR3 is 17 residues long. V lost 4 bases, J lost 4 bases, and 22 bases lay in between. The germline V gene encodes CDR1 MDHEN and CDR2 SYDVKM.